This T cell receptor (beta chain) was captured in a study of T cell responses to AZD1222 COVID-19 vaccine. Whole-study findings and limits: The reported proportion of spike-specific TCRs targeting unmutated variant regions was nearly half.

With respect to this clone: What it binds is not known.

Generated by immunoSEQ multiplex PCR, the TCRdb table keeps only in-frame clones and is missing some. The sample has approximately 160,000 clones; about nine tenths are singletons. Trimming at V came to 6 bases and at J to 5 bases, leaving 7 bases not matched to a gene. The length of the CDR3 is 15 residues. The chain couples TRBV5-7 to TRBJ1-4, with 10 bases fitting TRBD1. TRBV5-7 is annotated as an ORF whose role is uncertain. The sequencing used peripheral blood, collected on day 0 of AZD1222 vaccination. The receptor's source is an adult in good health. This CDR3 is CASTTGQGGNEKLFF. The DNA of the CDR3 is TGTGCCAGCACAACTGGACAGGGGGGCAATGAAAAACTGTTTTTT.